The 4 T cell receptor beta chains reported below all come from one sample, sequenced in a study of blood T cells in healthy people across ages. The use of a sample-barcoded 5' primer and a J-beta primer mix characterized a second PCR of roughly 7 to 12 cycles. TCRdb ran MiXCR on the 5' RACE reads and lists one entry per CDR3 protein. The profile covers about 940,000 distinct CDR3 sequences, with about 48% appearing a single time and roughly 13% taken by the ten largest. Sequencing used blood. The receptors shown here come from a man between 25 and 39 years old in good health.

This clonotype has only a few counts. The rearrangement joins TRBV6-6 to TRBJ2-6; D gene uncertain. The CDR3 covers 15 residues. V lost 2 bases, J lost 0 bases, and 5 bases lay in between. The V gene's germline CDR1 is MNHNY and CDR2 SVGAGI (reference sequence). The DNA for the CDR3 is TGTGCCAGCAGTTACGGGCCCTCTGGGGCCAACGTCCTGACTTTC. It specifies CASSYGPSGANVLTF.

This clonotype was seen a handful of times. This rearrangement joins TRBV11-1 to TRBJ2-3, with D possibly TRBD2 on 7 matching bases. The CDR3 sequence is 14 residues long. The V end was cut by 2 bases, the J end by 6 bases, with 12 bases between. Germline CDR1 SGHAT, CDR2 FQDESV (reference sequence). CDR3 sequence (DNA): TGTGCCAGCAGCTTACAACGGGGGGCTGATACGCAGTATTTT. This encodes CASSLQRGADTQYF.

V usage is TRBV28 and J usage is TRBJ2-1; 9 nucleotides match TRBD1. Germline V lookup: CDR1 MDHEN, CDR2 SYDVKM. This CDR3 is built from 14 residues. Trimming cost V 8 bases and J 4 bases; bases outside gene matches: 6. The CDR3 coding sequence is TGTGCCAGCTTGGACAGGGGAGCGTACAATGAGCAGTTCTTC. It encodes CASLDRGAYNEQFF.

On this clonotype: A junction end diverges from the germline sequence, so it may reflect a read error. The chain combines TRBV4-2 with TRBJ2-6, with 8 bases identical to TRBD2. Germline loops: CDR1 LGHNA, CDR2 YNFKEQ. This CDR3 region has 19 residues. The CDR3 region is CASSQDSASGSSGADVLTF. CDR3 bases: TGTGCCAGCAGCCAAGATTCCGCCAGCGGGAGCTCTGGGGCCGACGTCCTGACTTTC.